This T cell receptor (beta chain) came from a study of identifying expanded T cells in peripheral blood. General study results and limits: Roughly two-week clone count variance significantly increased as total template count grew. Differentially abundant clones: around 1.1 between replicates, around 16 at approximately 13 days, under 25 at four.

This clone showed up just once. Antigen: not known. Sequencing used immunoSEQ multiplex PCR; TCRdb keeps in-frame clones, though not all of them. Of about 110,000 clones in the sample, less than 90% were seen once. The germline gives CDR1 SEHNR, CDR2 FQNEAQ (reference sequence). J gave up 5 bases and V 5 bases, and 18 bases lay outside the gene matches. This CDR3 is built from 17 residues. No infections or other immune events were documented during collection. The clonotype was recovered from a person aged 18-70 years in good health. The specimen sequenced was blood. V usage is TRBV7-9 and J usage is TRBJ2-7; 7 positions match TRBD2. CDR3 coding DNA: TGTGCCAGCAGCCCCCTCCCTCTGGCGGGGGATAGGGACGAGCAGTACTTC. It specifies CASSPLPLAGDRDEQYF.